These T cell receptor beta chains were read from a single sample in a study of blood T cell repertoires in COVID-19. Sequenced by immunoSEQ multiplex PCR; TCRdb stores in-frame clones only, minus some. The table includes about 170,000 clones, around 80% detected once. The material sequenced was peripheral blood. These receptor sequences come from a man aged 55 to 70 with acute or convalescent COVID-19. Both conserved end residues are part of each CDR3. Fields, in order: J gene, D gene, clone size, V gene, CDR3 protein, CDR3 DNA. The D gene is left open where the match is weak. Clone size is shown for a subset of rows, as once, few, many or a class of expanded clone.

>TRBJ2-1|NA|NA|TRBV6-5
CASTHLSGGGDEQFF
TGTGCCAGCACTCACCTTTCGGGGGGCGGGGATGAGCAGTTCTTC
>TRBJ2-6|TRBD1|NA|TRBV7-9
CASGNRDRRRGSGANVLTF
TGTGCCAGCGGAAACCGGGACAGGCGACGGGGCTCTGGGGCCAACGTCCTGACTTTC
>TRBJ2-7|NA|NA|TRBV6-5
CAILEPTYEQYF
TGTGCCATCCTCGAGCCGACCTACGAGCAGTACTTC
>TRBJ1-2|TRBD1|NA|TRBV5-1
CASSLNQGVEGYTF
TGCGCCAGCAGCTTGAATCAGGGGGTAGAAGGCTACACCTTC
>TRBJ2-2|TRBD2|NA|TRBV7-7
CASRLTSGGQGELFF
TGTGCTAGCAGATTGACTAGCGGGGGCCAGGGGGAGCTGTTTTTT
>TRBJ1-2|TRBD1|NA|TRBV29-1
CSVEVDRGYGYTF
TGCAGCGTTGAGGTAGACAGGGGCTATGGCTACACCTTC
>TRBJ2-7|NA|once|TRBV5-6
CASSSGSFYEQYF
TGTGCCAGCAGCTCCGGGTCCTTTTACGAGCAGTACTTC
>TRBJ1-2|TRBD1|NA|TRBV6-6
CASSYGTADYGYTF
TGTGCCAGCAGTTACGGGACAGCCGACTATGGCTACACCTTC
>TRBJ1-5|NA|NA|TRBV5-8
CASSLIDSDSDQPQHF
TGTGCCAGCAGCTTGATAGACTCGGATTCTGATCAGCCCCAGCATTTT
>TRBJ1-6|NA|NA|TRBV9
CASSDTGFGSPLHF
TGTGCCAGCAGCGATACAGGGTTCGGTTCACCCCTCCACTTT
>TRBJ1-1|NA|NA|TRBV30
CARMGLQNTEAFF
TGTGCCCGGATGGGACTTCAAAACACTGAAGCTTTCTTT
>TRBJ1-6|NA|NA|TRBV4-1
CASSQELQGTNSPLHF
TGCGCCAGCAGCCAAGAACTTCAGGGGACTAATTCACCCCTCCACTTT
>TRBJ1-1|NA|NA|TRBV5-6
CASSRDRRFMNTEAFF
TGTGCCAGCAGCCGCGACAGGCGGTTTATGAACACTGAAGCTTTCTTT
>TRBJ1-2|TRBD1|NA|TRBV4-3
CASSQNRGTMGYTF
TGCGCCAGCAGCCAGAACAGGGGAACTATGGGCTACACCTTC
>TRBJ2-5|NA|NA|TRBV10-2
CASGGAGDLETQYF
TGCGCCAGCGGGGGGGCAGGGGACCTAGAGACCCAGTACTTC
>TRBJ1-1|NA|once|TRBV2
CASRGDTRATEAFF
TGTGCCAGCAGGGGAGACACAAGGGCGACTGAAGCTTTCTTT
>TRBJ2-3|NA|NA|TRBV7-8
CASSLEQPGTDTQYF
TGTGCCAGCAGCTTAGAACAGCCCGGCACAGATACGCAGTATTTT
>TRBJ2-3|TRBD2|NA|TRBV4-1
CASSQVRPGGGSTDTQYF
TGCGCCAGCAGCCAAGTCCGACCGGGAGGGGGTAGCACAGATACGCAGTATTTT
>TRBJ2-7|NA|NA|TRBV5-1
CASSTNSRDNYEQYF
TGCGCCAGCAGCACAAATAGCCGGGACAACTACGAGCAGTACTTC
>TRBJ1-1|NA|once|TRBV29-1
CSVQETGIEAFF
TGCAGCGTGCAGGAAACAGGGATTGAAGCTTTCTTT
>TRBJ1-1|NA|NA|TRBV27
CASSLSRLSEAFF
TGTGCCAGCAGTTTGTCCAGATTGTCTGAAGCTTTCTTT
>TRBJ2-5|TRBD1|NA|TRBV2
CASSAGQGGGETQYF
TGTGCCAGCAGTGCCGGACAGGGCGGAGGGGAGACCCAGTACTTC
>TRBJ1-6|NA|NA|TRBV30
CALGGVGRNSPLHF
TGTGCTTTAGGCGGGGTAGGACGGAATTCACCCCTCCACTTT
>TRBJ1-1|NA|NA|TRBV27
CASSLSGYATGRAFF
TGTGCCAGCAGTTTATCGGGGTACGCCACCGGGAGGGCTTTCTTT
>TRBJ2-7|TRBD2|NA|TRBV7-9
CASSSRTSGDEQYF
TGTGCCAGCAGCTCTCGGACTAGCGGGGACGAGCAGTACTTC
>TRBJ2-7|NA|NA|TRBV6-2/TRBV6-3
CASSYVAASGEQYF
TGTGCCAGCAGTTATGTGGCAGCCTCGGGGGAGCAGTACTTC
>TRBJ1-5|NA|NA|TRBV28
CASSLLRLAGGQPQHF
TGTGCCAGCAGTTTATTACGGCTGGCAGGCGGGCAGCCCCAGCATTTT
>TRBJ1-1|NA|NA|TRBV5-1
CASSADSFSEAFF
TGCGCCAGCAGCGCGGACAGTTTTTCTGAAGCTTTCTTT
>TRBJ1-1|NA|NA|TRBV30
CAWKVVTEAFF
TGTGCCTGGAAAGTAGTGACTGAAGCTTTCTTT
>TRBJ1-4|TRBD1|NA|TRBV7-2
CASSKGQGSEKLFF
TGTGCCAGCAGCAAGGGACAGGGCAGTGAAAAACTGTTTTTT
>TRBJ2-7|NA|NA|TRBV5-8
CASSANLYEQYF
TGTGCCAGCAGCGCGAACCTCTACGAGCAGTACTTC
>TRBJ1-1|NA|NA|TRBV10-1
CASRLEGNTEAFF
TGCGCCAGCAGGTTGGAGGGGAACACTGAAGCTTTCTTT
>TRBJ1-1|TRBD1|NA|TRBV6-5
CASSYTGGGLGAFF
TGTGCCAGCAGTTACACAGGGGGGGGGCTCGGGGCTTTCTTT
>TRBJ1-1|NA|NA|TRBV18
CASSPGGNREEAFF
TGTGCCAGCTCACCAGGGGGAAACAGGGAGGAAGCTTTCTTT
>TRBJ2-5|NA|NA|TRBV7-3
CASSLRSGRGRPETQYF
TGTGCCAGCAGCTTACGGTCGGGCAGGGGAAGACCAGAGACCCAGTACTTC
>TRBJ1-5|TRBD1|NA|TRBV6-5
CASSRGDGQPQHF
TGTGCCAGCAGCAGGGGGGATGGTCAGCCCCAGCATTTT
>TRBJ2-7|NA|NA|TRBV4-1
CASSQPDSSYEQYF
TGCGCCAGCAGCCAACCGGACAGCTCCTACGAGCAGTACTTC
>TRBJ2-6|NA|NA|TRBV19
CASTTVFSGANVLTF
TGTGCCAGTACCACAGTGTTCTCTGGGGCCAACGTCCTGACTTTC